This T cell receptor beta chain was retrieved from a study of T cell repertoires in cytomegalovirus infection. Study-level information: Public TCR beta signatures provided an indication of both CMV infection and a matching HLA type.

TCRdb redid the calling of the reads with MiXCR, one entry per CDR3 protein. The profile shows approximately 470,000 distinct CDR3 sequences, roughly 43% of them singletons. This CDR3 is built from 14 residues. The V gene end was trimmed by 6 bases and the J gene end by 10 bases; junction bases not matched to a gene: 8. Looked up from germline, CDR1 is KGHSH and CDR2 is LQKENI. To note about this clonotype: Its antigen is as yet unknown.

This receptor was taken from a human donor in good health (CMV status not recorded). Some clones in this sample may be carry-over from other donors' samples. The J gene is TRBJ2-1, the V gene TRBV18; the match to TRBD1 covers 11 bases. The sample in question was cultured PBMCs, obtained from culture after CMV antigen stimulation. The CDR3 DNA reads as TGTGCCAGCTCTGCGGGACAGGGGGTGAAGGAGCAGTTCTTC. As protein: CASSAGQGVKEQFF.